This T cell receptor (beta chain) was sequenced during a study of vaccination and CD4 T cells after COVID-19. Study-wide context: The stimulus for the cells was overlapping spike peptides derived from SARS-CoV-2, HCoV-NL63, HCoV-OC43 and HCoV-229E.

Oncomine TCR Beta short-read sequencing was applied to DNA from cultured CD4+ T cells. Using the QIAamp micro DNA kit, genomic DNA was extracted from the CD4+ T cells that had been cultured. Each CDR3 protein gets one entry after TCRdb re-called the PCR reads with MiXCR. This sample carries thousands of distinct CDR3 sequences, 25% to 30% of them seen once, and the ten largest clones take about 11%. Notes on this clonotype: The antigen is undetermined.

The sample's treatment: roughly ten-day PBMC culture with coronavirus spike peptide pools or control peptides (ViraFEST assay). Ahead of the COVID-19 pandemic (2011-2018), the CD4+ T cells of the unexposed donor were collected. IL-2 at approximately 10 IU/ml and peptide pools at approximately 9.6 ug/ml were added to PBMCs cultured at roughly 2 million per well. With V trimmed by 0 bases and J by 4 bases, 10 bases remained unmatched. The CDR3 contains 17 residues. Looked up from germline, CDR1 is MNHEY and CDR2 is SVGAGI. The gene calls are TRBV6-5 and TRBJ1-1; 8 bases are shared with TRBD1. Sequencing used CD4+ T cells from blood, cultured in vitro. This sequence originates from a human donor in good health. The chain's CDR3 is CASSYSRAGGPVTEAFF. The CDR3 DNA follows: TGTGCCAGCAGTTACTCCCGGGCAGGGGGCCCGGTCACTGAAGCTTTCTTT.